Reported below is one T cell receptor (beta chain). Its antigen is not identified. The CDR3 runs to 14 residues. Between the trimmed V and J ends, which lost 0 bases and 3 bases, there was a span of 9 bases. CDR1 and CDR2 from the germline V gene are SEHNR and FQNEAQ (reference sequence). Method: immunoSEQ multiplex PCR; TCRdb's copy keeps in-frame clones and lacks some. The table lists under 60,000 clones, more than 85% of them singletons. These data come from a study of OX40 agonist ivuxolimab in advanced cancers. Study information: As their treatment, patients were administered ivuxolimab, an agonistic anti-OX40 (CD134) antibody.

Study-wide results and limits: In the 0.1 to 3.0 mg/kg range, CD4+ and CD8+ blood T cells had expanded clonally by week 6.

The sample here was CD4+ or CD8+ T cells sorted from blood, taken in a trial of the OX40 agonist ivuxolimab. The V call is TRBV7-9, the J call TRBJ2-7; D uncertain. This receptor was identified in an adult with an advanced solid tumor such as melanoma, head and neck, liver or kidney cancer. The CDR3 DNA sequence: TGTGCCAGCAGCTTAGCGCTAAGTTTCTACGAGCAGTACTTC. It translates to CASSLALSFYEQYF.